Given below is one T cell receptor (beta chain) in context. What it binds is unknown. The V gene's germline CDR1 is DFQATT and CDR2 SNEGSKA (reference sequence). The CDR3 covers 15 residues. The ends were cut back, 6 bases at V and 4 bases at J, with 19 bases in the middle. Using quantitative 5'-RACE with molecular barcodes, the authors made TCR beta libraries. TCRdb fed the 5' RACE reads into MiXCR, producing one record per CDR3 protein. Of some 800,000 distinct CDR3 sequences listed, about an eighth are singletons. The sample is drawn from a study of CD8 T cells in ankylosing spondylitis. Findings and caveats of the study: Matched ankylosing spondylitis synovial fluid reportedly contained a significantly enriched population of disease-linked clones. Clones linked with disease were CD8+ and fairly uncommon in the peripheral blood. A TCR beta motif of 7 to 9 highly homologous variants seemed to mark ankylosing spondylitis blood.

The sequencing sample was made of blood, either unsorted or a sorted T cell fraction (not recorded which). The gene calls are TRBV20-1 and TRBJ2-1; D is possibly TRBD1 or TRBD2 (6 bases each). The sequence came from a male donor with ankylosing spondylitis. The CDR3 region is CSAPRGTGAYNEQFF. The DNA of the CDR3 is TGCAGTGCCCCTAGGGGGACTGGTGCATACAATGAGCAGTTCTTC.